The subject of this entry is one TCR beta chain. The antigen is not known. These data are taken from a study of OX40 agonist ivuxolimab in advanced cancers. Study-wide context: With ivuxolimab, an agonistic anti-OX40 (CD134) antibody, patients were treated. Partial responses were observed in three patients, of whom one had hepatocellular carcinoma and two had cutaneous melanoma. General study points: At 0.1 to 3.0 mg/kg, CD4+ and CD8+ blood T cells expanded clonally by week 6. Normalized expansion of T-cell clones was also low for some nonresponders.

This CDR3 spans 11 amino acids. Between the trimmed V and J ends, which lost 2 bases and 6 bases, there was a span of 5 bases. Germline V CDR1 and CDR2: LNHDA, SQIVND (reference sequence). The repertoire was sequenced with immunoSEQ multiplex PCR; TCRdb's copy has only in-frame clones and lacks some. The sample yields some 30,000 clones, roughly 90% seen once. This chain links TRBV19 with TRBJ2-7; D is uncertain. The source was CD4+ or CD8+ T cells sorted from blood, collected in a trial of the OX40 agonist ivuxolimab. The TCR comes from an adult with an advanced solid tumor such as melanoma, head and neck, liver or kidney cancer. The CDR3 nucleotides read TGTGCCAGTAGTATATCGGGCGAGCAGTACTTC. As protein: CASSISGEQYF.